This T cell receptor (beta chain) was sequenced in a study of regulatory T cells in long-lasting Graves disease. Study-level background: Graves' patients diagnosed newly had used antithyroid drugs under 3 months.

The time point here: newly diagnosed GD, antithyroid drugs for less than 3 months. PBMCs provided the RNA from which the TCR library was made. Sequencing libraries for TCR beta were prepared with iRepertoire HTBI primers and Arm-PCR of CDR3 regions. TCRdb fed the multiplex PCR reads into MiXCR, producing one record per CDR3 protein. The profile covers 350,000 to 450,000 distinct CDR3 sequences, with approximately 15% appearing a single time and approximately 7.6% taken by the ten largest. Ten or more counts support this clonotype. This same sample was also taken into another study, of T cells in Graves' hyperthyroidism and ophthalmopathy. In that study: Among clonotypes expanded in thyroid above 0.001, most were also found in blood.

This clonotype originated in a woman aged 40 to 55 with Graves disease. Material: peripheral blood mononuclear cells (PBMCs), obtained at new diagnosis, from a patient treated with antithyroid drugs.

CDR3 in amino acids: CASSLASGGYPYSNQPQHF. The CDR3 DNA is TGTGCCAGCAGCTTAGCCTCAGGGGGCTATCCTTATAGCAATCAGCCCCAGCATTTT. This sequence joins TRBV7-8 and TRBJ1-5; 8 nucleotides match TRBD1. The germline V gene has CDR1 SGHVS and CDR2 FQNEAQ. The CDR3 has 19 amino acids. V trimming: 0 bases; J trimming: 0 bases; junction bases outside the gene matches: 10.